A single sample gave rise to the 18 T cell receptor beta chains below, sequenced in a study of T cell repertoires in ileal Crohn's disease (dated by TCRdb to between 2018 and 2021). Library preparation employed the immunoSEQ multiplex PCR assay. As stored in TCRdb, this immuneACCESS dataset retains in-frame rearrangements with V and J assigned. A fraction of the clones does not appear; measured against another copy, unresolved V genes explain less than half of the discrepancy, and the remainder lacks a known reason. This sample lists some 12,000 clones; around 77% were detected once. The top ten hold 3.5% to 5.5% of the sample. The material sequenced was ileal tissue. The receptor set was obtained from an adult with Crohn's disease.

This chain connects TRBV27 to TRBJ2-1, with TRBD2 matching over 8 bases. Germline-derived CDR1 and CDR2 are MNHEY and SMNVEV (reference sequence). The CDR3 is 13 amino acids. V trimming: 8 bases; J trimming: 3 bases; junction bases outside the gene matches: 3. The chain's CDR3 is CASREGGYNEQFF. Written as DNA, the CDR3 is TGTGCCAGCCGGGAGGGCGGCTACAATGAGCAGTTCTTC.

This clone was detected only once. This chain connects TRBV4-1 to TRBJ2-7; D call uncertain. The CDR3 loop spans 15 amino acids. Germline CDR1 reads MGHRA; CDR2 reads YSYEKL. V dropped 0 bases and J dropped 2 bases, with 11 bases sitting between them. CDR3: CASSQDRGGTYEQYF. The CDR3 DNA is TGCGCCAGCAGCCAAGATCGTGGCGGTACCTACGAGCAGTACTTC.

This clone was picked up a small number of times. The CDR3 nucleotides read TGTGCCAGCTCACCCGGACAGGTCAATCAGCCCCAGCATTTT. It translates to CASSPGQVNQPQHF. The chain combines TRBV18 with TRBJ1-5, with 7 positions matching TRBD1. Trimming removed 3 bases from V and 3 bases from J; junction bases left unmatched: 2. Germline CDR1 reads KGHSH; CDR2 reads LQKENI. This CDR3 comprises 14 residues.

This rearrangement joins TRBV6-6 to TRBJ2-1, with 12 bases matching TRBD2. CDR3 length: 16 residues. J was trimmed by 7 bases and V by 2 bases; bases with no gene match: 6. Germline V gene sequence: CDR1 MNHNY, CDR2 SVGAGI (reference sequence). This chain's CDR3 is CASSYPLAGGRNEQFF. The CDR3 region has the DNA TGTGCCAGCAGTTACCCTCTAGCGGGGGGGCGGAATGAGCAGTTCTTC.

This clone was seen more than once but under ten times. The chain is built from TRBV30 and TRBJ2-3; no clear D gene. Per the germline V gene, CDR1 is GTSNPN and CDR2 is SVGIG (reference sequence). V was cut by 3 bases and J by 5 bases, with 3 bases left in between. The CDR3 covers 10 residues. The CDR3 coding sequence is TGTGCCTGGAGGCGAGATACGCAGTATTTT. It encodes CAWRRDTQYF.

This clone was seen only a few times. The rearrangement uses TRBV5-5 and TRBJ2-1; possibly TRBD2 for D (5 bases). The CDR3 length is 17 residues. Trimming shortened V by 2 bases and J by 1 base, and 16 bases separated the two germline ends. From germline, CDR1 is SGHKS and CDR2 YYEKEE (reference sequence). The CDR3 DNA follows: TGTGCCAGCAGCTTAGGTGAGGGCCCACCTTCCTACAATGAGCAGTTCTTC. Encoded protein: CASSLGEGPPSYNEQFF. Looking up the rest from reference TRBV5-5 and TRBJ2-1 gives the full variable domain: DAGVTQSPTHLIKTRGQQVTLRCSPISGHKSVSWYQQVLGQGPQFIFQYYEKEERGRGNFPDRFSARQFPNYSSELNVNALLLGDSALYLCASSLGEGPPSYNEQFFGPGTRLTVL.

This clone was seen a single time. V is TRBV6-5 and J is TRBJ2-5; D may be TRBD1 (5 bases). TRBJ2-7 explains the end of the DNA better; the J call may be wrong. Germline V gene lookup returns CDR1 MNHEY and CDR2 SVGAGI. The CDR3 covers 13 residues. The CDR3 spells CASSYSAGLEQYF. The CDR3 nucleotides read TGTGCCAGCAGTTACTCTGCAGGGCTCGAGCAGTACTTC.

The chain recombines TRBV7-9 with TRBJ1-2, with D perhaps TRBD1 (6 bases). The V gene lost 7 bases and the J gene lost 6 bases, with 15 bases spanning the gap. Germline V CDR1 and CDR2: SEHNR, FQNEAQ (reference sequence). The CDR3 has 13 residues. CDR3 residues: CASTLGGKDGYTF. The CDR3 DNA reads TGTGCCAGCACCCTAGGGGGAAAAGATGGCTACACCTTC.

The gene calls are TRBV2 and TRBJ1-4; no definite D call. The germline V gene has CDR1 SNHLY and CDR2 FYNNEI. The V end lost 6 bases, the J end lost 3 bases, and 11 bases lay between the germline ends. CDR3 size: 14 residues. CDR3 sequence (DNA): TGTGCCAGCAGCCTGGAGTGGGCTAATGAAAAACTGTTTTTT. Translated, it gives CASSLEWANEKLFF.

The J gene is TRBJ1-6, the V gene TRBV4-1; possible D gene TRBD1, 5 bases. Trimming cost V 4 bases and J 8 bases, with 21 bases left between them. CDR3 size: 17 residues. Germline CDR1 is MGHRA and CDR2 is YSYEKL. CDR3 bases: TGCGCCAGCAGCCCCAGAGGCACAGGTCGATCGGATTCACCCCTCCACTTT. Amino acid sequence: CASSPRGTGRSDSPLHF.

The chain is built from TRBV4-1 and TRBJ1-5; no firm D call. With 1 base removed from V and 5 bases from J, the gap between germline ends came to 6 bases. Germline V lookup: CDR1 MGHRA, CDR2 YSYEKL. The CDR3 extends over 13 amino acids. The chain's CDR3 is CASSQGQDQPQHF. CDR3 sequence (DNA): TGCGCCAGCAGCCAAGGGCAAGATCAGCCCCAGCATTTT.

The chain is built from TRBV5-4 and TRBJ2-5, with 8 bases that match TRBD1. Germline V CDR1 and CDR2: SGHNT, YYREEE (reference sequence). The CDR3 contains 14 residues. The V and J ends lost 2 bases and 3 bases, in that order; junction bases with no gene match: 3. CDR3 protein: CASSLKTGEETQYF. The CDR3 DNA reads as TGTGCCAGCAGCTTAAAGACAGGGGAAGAGACCCAGTACTTC.

This chain links TRBV14 with TRBJ1-1; TRBD1 is a possible D gene (5 bases). V was clipped by 1 base and J by 4 bases, with 10 bases between them. The CDR3 has 14 amino acids. Germline loops: CDR1 SGHDN, CDR2 FVKESK. CDR3 DNA: TGTGCCAGCAGCCAAGCAGGGTGGGGCACTGAAGCTTTCTTT. As protein: CASSQAGWGTEAFF.

The rearrangement uses TRBV7-2 and TRBJ2-2, with D possibly being TRBD1 (6 bases). V was cut by 3 bases and J by 3 bases, with 14 bases left in between. The CDR3 is 16 residues long. CDR1 is SGHTA, CDR2 FQGNSA, per germline. CDR3 DNA sequence: TGTGCCAGCAGCTTGTACTCCACAGGGTACACCGGGGAGCTGTTTTTT. Protein: CASSLYSTGYTGELFF.

The chain is built from TRBV27 and TRBJ1-1, with TRBD1 matching over 7 bases. The CDR3 has 13 residues. V was clipped by 3 bases and J by 8 bases; unmatched bases: 6. CDR1 and CDR2 (germline): MNHEY, SMNVEV (reference sequence). DNA for the CDR3: TGTGCCAGCAGTTTCGCGGGACAGCAAGAAGCTTTCTTT. Translation: CASSFAGQQEAFF.

The rearrangement links TRBV6-1 to TRBJ2-7; TRBD2 agrees at 8 bases. Germline-derived CDR1 and CDR2 are MNHNS and SASEGT. V trimming: 6 bases; J trimming: 7 bases; junction bases outside the gene matches: 2. CDR3 length: 11 residues. The CDR3 loop is CASRGLGEQYF. For the CDR3, the DNA is TGTGCCAGCAGGGGACTAGGGGAGCAGTACTTC.

V usage is TRBV5-5 and J usage is TRBJ2-7; D possibly corresponds to TRBD1 (5 bases). This CDR3 spans 13 amino acids. Germline V gene lookup returns CDR1 SGHKS and CDR2 YYEKEE (reference sequence). The V end was cut by 1 base, the J end by 6 bases, with 11 bases between. The chain's CDR3 is CASSLHQGPEQYF. In nucleotides, the CDR3 is TGTGCCAGCAGCTTGCATCAGGGCCCCGAGCAGTACTTC.

This clone was detected only once. The J gene is TRBJ2-7, the V gene TRBV7-2; D might be TRBD1 (6 bases). This CDR3 is built from 13 residues. V lost 5 bases, J lost 3 bases, and 11 bases lay in between. Germline CDR1 is SGHTA and CDR2 is FQGNSA. This chain's CDR3 is CASSTTGFYEQYF. In nucleotides, the CDR3 is TGTGCCAGCAGCACAACAGGGTTCTACGAGCAGTACTTC. Looking up the rest from reference TRBV7-2 and TRBJ2-7 gives the full variable domain: GAGVSQSPSNKVTEKGKDVELRCDPISGHTALYWYRQSLGQGLEFLIYFQGNSAPDKSGLPSDRFSAERTGGSVSTLTIQRTQQEDSAVYLCASSTTGFYEQYFGPGTRLTVT.